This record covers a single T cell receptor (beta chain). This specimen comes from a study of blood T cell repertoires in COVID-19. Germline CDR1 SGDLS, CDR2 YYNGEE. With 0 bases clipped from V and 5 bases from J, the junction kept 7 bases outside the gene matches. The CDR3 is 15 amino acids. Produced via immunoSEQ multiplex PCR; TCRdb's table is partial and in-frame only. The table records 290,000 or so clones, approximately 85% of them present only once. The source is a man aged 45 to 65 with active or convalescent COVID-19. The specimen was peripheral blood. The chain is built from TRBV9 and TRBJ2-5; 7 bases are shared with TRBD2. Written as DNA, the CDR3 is TGTGCCAGCAGCGTAGTAATGGGAGGGCTGGAGACCCAGTACTTC. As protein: CASSVVMGGLETQYF. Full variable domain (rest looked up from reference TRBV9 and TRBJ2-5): DSGVTQTPKHLITATGQRVTLRCSPRSGDLSVYWYQQSLDQGLQFLIQYYNGEERAKGNILERFSAQQFPDLHSELNLSSLELGDSALYFCASSVVMGGLETQYFGPGTRLLVL.